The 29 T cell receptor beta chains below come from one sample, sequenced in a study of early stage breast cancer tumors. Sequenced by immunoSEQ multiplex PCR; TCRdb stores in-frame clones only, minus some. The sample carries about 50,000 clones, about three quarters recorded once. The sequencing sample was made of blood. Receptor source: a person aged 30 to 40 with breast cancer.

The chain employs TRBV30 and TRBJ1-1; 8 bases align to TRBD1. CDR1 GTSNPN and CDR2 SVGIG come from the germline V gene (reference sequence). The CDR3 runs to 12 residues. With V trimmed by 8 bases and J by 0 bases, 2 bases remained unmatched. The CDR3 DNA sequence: TGTGCCCAGGACAGGGTGAACACTGAAGCTTTCTTT. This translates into CAQDRVNTEAFF.

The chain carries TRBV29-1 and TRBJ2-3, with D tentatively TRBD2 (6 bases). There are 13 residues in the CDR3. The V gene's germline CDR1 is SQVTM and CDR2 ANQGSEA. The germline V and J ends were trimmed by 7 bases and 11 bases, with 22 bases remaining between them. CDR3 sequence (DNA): TGCAGCGGGGAAGGCGGGGACGGGAATTGGCAGTATTTT. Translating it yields CSGEGGDGNWQYF.

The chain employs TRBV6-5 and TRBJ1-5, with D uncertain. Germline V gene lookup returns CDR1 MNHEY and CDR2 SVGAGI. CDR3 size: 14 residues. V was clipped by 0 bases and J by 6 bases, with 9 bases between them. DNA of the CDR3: TGTGCCAGCAGTTACTCGGCAGGAAGTCAGCCCCAGCATTTT. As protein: CASSYSAGSQPQHF.

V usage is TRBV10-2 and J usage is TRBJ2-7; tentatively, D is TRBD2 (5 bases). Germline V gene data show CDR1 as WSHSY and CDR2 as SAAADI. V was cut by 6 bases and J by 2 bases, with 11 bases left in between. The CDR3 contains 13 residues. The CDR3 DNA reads TGCGCCAGCAGCCCTAGAGGGACCTACGAGCAGTACTTC. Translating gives CASSPRGTYEQYF.

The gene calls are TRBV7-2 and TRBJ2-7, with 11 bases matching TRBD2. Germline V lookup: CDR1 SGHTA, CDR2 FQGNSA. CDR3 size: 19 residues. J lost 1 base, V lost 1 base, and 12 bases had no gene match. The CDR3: CASSLEGPELAGVSYEQYF. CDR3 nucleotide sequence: TGTGCCAGCAGCTTAGAGGGCCCGGAACTAGCGGGAGTATCCTACGAGCAGTACTTC.

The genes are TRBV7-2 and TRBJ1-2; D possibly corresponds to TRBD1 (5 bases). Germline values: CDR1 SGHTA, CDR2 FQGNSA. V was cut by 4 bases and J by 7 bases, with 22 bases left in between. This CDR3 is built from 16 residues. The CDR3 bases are TGTGCCAGCAGCTCTAGGGATATGGGGCTAAGCGGTGGCTACACCTTC. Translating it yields CASSSRDMGLSGGYTF. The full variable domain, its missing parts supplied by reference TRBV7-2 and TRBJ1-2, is GAGVSQSPSNKVTEKGKDVELRCDPISGHTALYWYRQSLGQGLEFLIYFQGNSAPDKSGLPSDRFSAERTGGSVSTLTIQRTQQEDSAVYLCASSSRDMGLSGGYTFGSGTRLTVV.

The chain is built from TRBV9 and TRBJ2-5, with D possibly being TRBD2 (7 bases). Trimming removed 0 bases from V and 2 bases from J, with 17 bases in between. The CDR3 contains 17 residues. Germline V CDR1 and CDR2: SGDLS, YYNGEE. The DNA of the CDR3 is TGTGCCAGCAGCGTAGAAGGATGGGGGGGCAGACAAGAGACCCAGTACTTC. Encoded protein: CASSVEGWGGRQETQYF.

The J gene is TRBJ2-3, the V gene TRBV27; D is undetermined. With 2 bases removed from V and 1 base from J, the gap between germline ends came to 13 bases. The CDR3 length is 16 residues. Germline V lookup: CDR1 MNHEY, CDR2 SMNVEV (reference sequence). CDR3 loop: CASSLRSAFGTDTQYF. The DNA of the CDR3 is TGTGCCAGCAGTTTACGATCAGCATTCGGCACAGATACGCAGTATTTT.

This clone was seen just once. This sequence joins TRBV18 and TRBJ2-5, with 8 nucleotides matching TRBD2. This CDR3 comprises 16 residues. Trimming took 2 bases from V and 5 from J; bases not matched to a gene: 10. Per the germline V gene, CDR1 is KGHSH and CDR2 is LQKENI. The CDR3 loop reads CASSPDLLAAQETQYF. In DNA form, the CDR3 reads TGTGCCAGCTCACCAGACCTACTAGCGGCCCAGGAGACCCAGTACTTC.

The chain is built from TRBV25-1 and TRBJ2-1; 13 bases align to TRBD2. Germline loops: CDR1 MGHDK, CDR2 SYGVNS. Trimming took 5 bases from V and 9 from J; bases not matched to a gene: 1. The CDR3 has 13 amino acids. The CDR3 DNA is TGTGCCAGCAGTAGACTAGCGGGGGGTGAGCAGTTCTTC. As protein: CASSRLAGGEQFF.

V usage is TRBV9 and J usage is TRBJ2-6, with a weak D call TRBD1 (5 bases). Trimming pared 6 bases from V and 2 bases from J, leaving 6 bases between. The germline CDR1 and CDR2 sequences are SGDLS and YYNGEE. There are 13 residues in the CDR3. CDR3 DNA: TGTGCCAGCAAGGGGCCTGGGGCCAACGTCCTGACTTTC. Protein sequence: CASKGPGANVLTF.

CDR3 protein: CASSLTSGEIYEQYF. The DNA for the CDR3 is TGTGCCAGCAGCTTGACTAGCGGAGAAATTTACGAGCAGTACTTC. J is TRBJ2-7 and V is TRBV7-3, with 9 bases matching TRBD2. The germline gives CDR1 SGHTA, CDR2 FQGTGA. J was trimmed by 4 bases and V by 3 bases; bases with no gene match: 7. The CDR3 has 15 amino acids.

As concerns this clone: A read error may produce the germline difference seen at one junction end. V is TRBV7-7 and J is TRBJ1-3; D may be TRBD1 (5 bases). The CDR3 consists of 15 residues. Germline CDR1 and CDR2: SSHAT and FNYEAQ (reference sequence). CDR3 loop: CASSLDQGLGNTIYF. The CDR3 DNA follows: TGTGCTAGCAGCTTAGACCAGGGACTTGGAAACACCATATATTTT.

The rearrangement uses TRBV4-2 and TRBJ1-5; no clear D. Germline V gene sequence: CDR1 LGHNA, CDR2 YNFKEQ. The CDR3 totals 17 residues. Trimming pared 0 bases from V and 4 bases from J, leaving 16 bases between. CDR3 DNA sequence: TGTGCCAGCAGCCAAGATCCCCCCGCGACGTCAAATCAGCCCCAGCATTTT. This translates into CASSQDPPATSNQPQHF.

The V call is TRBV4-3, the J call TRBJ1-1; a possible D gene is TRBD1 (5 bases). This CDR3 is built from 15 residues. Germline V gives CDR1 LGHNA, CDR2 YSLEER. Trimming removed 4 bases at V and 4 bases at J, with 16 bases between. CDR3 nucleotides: TGCGCCAGCAGCCCCCACCGGGAGGGGCGCACTGAAGCTTTCTTT. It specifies CASSPHREGRTEAFF.

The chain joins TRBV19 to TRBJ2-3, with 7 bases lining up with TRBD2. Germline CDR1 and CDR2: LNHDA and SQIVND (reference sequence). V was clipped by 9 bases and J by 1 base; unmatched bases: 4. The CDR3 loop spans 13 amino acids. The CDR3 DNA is TGTGCCAGCGGGGGGACGGGCACAGATACGCAGTATTTT. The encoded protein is CASGGTGTDTQYF.

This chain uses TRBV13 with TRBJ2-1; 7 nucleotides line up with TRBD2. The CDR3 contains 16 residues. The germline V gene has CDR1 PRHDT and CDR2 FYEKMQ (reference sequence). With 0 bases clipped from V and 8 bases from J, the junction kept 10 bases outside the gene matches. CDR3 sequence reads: CASSLGLSGSFDEQFF. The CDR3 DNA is TGTGCCAGCAGCTTAGGCCTTAGCGGGTCTTTTGATGAGCAGTTCTTC.

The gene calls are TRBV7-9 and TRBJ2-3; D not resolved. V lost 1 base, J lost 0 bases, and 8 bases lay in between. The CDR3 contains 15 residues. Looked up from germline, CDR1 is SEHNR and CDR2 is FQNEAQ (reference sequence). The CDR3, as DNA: TGTGCCAGCAGCTTAGTGCCTAGAAGCACAGATACGCAGTATTTT. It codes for CASSLVPRSTDTQYF.

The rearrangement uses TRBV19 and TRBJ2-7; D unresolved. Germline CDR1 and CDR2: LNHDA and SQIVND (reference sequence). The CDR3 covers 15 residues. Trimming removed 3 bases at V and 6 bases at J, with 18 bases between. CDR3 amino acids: CASSIVHHGWSEQYF. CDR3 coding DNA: TGTGCCAGTAGTATTGTCCACCACGGATGGTCCGAGCAGTACTTC.

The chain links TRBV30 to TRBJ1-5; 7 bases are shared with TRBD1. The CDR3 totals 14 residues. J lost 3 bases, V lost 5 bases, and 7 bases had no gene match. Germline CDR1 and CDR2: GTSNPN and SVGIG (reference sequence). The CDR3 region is CAWDRTGFNQPQHF. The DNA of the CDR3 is TGTGCCTGGGATCGGACAGGATTCAATCAGCCCCAGCATTTT. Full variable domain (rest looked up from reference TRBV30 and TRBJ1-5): SQTIHQWPATLVQPVGSPLSLECTVEGTSNPNLYWYRQAAGRGLQLLFYSVGIGQISSEVPQNLSASRPQDRQFILSSKKLLLSDSGFYLCAWDRTGFNQPQHFGDGTRLSIL.

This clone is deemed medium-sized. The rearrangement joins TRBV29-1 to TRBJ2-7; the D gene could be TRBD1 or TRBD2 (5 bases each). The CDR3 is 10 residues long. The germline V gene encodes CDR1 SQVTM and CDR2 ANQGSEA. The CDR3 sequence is CRAEGPEQYF. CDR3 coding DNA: TGCAGGGCAGAGGGACCCGAGCAGTACTTC.

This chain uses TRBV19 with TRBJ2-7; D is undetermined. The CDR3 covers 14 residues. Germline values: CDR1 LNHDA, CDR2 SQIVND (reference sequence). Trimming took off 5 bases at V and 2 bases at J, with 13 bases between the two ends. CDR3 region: CASSSSLQTYEQYF. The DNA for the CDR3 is TGTGCCAGTAGTTCGAGCCTGCAAACCTACGAGCAGTACTTC.

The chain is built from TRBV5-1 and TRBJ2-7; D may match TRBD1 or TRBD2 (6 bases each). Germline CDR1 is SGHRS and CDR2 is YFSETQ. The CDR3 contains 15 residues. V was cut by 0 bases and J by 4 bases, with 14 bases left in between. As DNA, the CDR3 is TGCGCCAGCAGCTTGGGGGGGGCCCCGGTATACGAGCAGTACTTC. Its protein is CASSLGGAPVYEQYF.

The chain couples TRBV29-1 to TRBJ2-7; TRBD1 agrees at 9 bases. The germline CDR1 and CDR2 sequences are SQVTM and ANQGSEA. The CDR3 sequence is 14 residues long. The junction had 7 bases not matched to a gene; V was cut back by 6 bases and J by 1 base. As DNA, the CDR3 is TGCAGCGTGAAAGACAGGGGGAGGTCCTACGAGCAGTACTTC. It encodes CSVKDRGRSYEQYF.

Written as DNA, the CDR3 is TGTGCCTGGAGTTCGGGGGGTGGGACCCAGTACTTC. This sequence encodes CAWSSGGGTQYF. V usage is TRBV30 and J usage is TRBJ2-5, with 7 positions matching TRBD2. The V segment lost 2 bases and the J segment 7 bases; nucleotides outside the gene matches: 4. Germline values: CDR1 GTSNPN, CDR2 SVGIG (reference sequence). This CDR3 is 12 amino acids long.

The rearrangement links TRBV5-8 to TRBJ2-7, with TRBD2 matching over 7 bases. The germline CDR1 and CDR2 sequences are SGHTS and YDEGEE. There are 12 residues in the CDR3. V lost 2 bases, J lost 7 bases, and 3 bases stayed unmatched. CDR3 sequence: CASSFSRGEQYF. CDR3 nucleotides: TGTGCCAGCAGCTTCTCGCGGGGGGAGCAGTACTTC.

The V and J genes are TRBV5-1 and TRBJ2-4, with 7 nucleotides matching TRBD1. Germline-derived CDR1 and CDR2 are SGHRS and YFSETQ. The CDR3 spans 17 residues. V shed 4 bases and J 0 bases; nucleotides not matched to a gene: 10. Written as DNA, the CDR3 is TGCGCCAGCAGCCCAGACAGGGCCCGGATAGCCAAAAACATTCAGTACTTC. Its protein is CASSPDRARIAKNIQYF.

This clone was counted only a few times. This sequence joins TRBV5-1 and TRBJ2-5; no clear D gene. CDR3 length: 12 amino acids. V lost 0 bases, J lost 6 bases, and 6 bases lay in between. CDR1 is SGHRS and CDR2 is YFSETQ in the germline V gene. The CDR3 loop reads CASSLESKTQYF. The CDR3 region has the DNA TGCGCCAGCAGCTTGGAGTCGAAGACCCAGTACTTC.

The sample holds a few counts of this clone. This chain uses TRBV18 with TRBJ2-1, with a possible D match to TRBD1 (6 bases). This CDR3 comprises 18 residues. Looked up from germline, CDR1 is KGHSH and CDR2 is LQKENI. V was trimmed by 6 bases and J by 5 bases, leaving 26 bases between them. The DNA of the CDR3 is TGTGCCAGCTCCCGGGGCGACAGGTTATTTTTTCCCAACAATGAGCAGTTCTTC. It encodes CASSRGDRLFFPNNEQFF.